This TCR beta chain stems from a study of post-analysis software for immune sequencing data (dated by TCRdb to between 2015 and 2017). For context, the study as a whole: Relapsing-remitting, secondary progressive and progressive-relapsing multiple sclerosis were recorded as disease courses, and subtype annotation was lacking for some patients. The patient repertoires were set against ten to eleven previously published healthy control repertoires from donors whose ages ranged from about 6 to 27 years. A subset of samples was prepared in parallel using single-end sample barcoding, then pooled and co-amplified after Illumina adapter ligation.

Libraries came from PCR. Instrument on record: Illumina HiSeq 2500. Unique molecular identifiers were incorporated into TCR beta cDNA libraries to reduce PCR and sequencing biases. Every 1 to 10 million input T cells yielded 500,000 or so cDNA molecules, meaning each molecule approximated one T cell. Patient libraries were prepared and sequenced with the same protocol used for the earlier healthy control dataset. Within a given batch, samples were prepared together, multiplexed and sequenced on the same HiSeq lane. In the authors' own workflow: Raw barcoded reads were processed with MIGEC, discarding single-read molecular identifier groups before consensus assembly and CDR3 extraction. VDJtools was used for post-analysis of the clonotype tables, and diversity was normalized by down-sampling every dataset to the size of the smallest sample. In repertoire overlap clustering, CDR3 amino acid sequences, but not nucleotide sequences, were matched to correct batch-related cross-sample contamination. The raw public reads went through TCRdb reprocessing: fastp at Q25, MiXCR clone calling, in-frame beta chains kept. Each CDR3 protein gets just one entry, which takes the most common genes and DNA from the rows behind it. What appears here as the V and J calls and clone size reflects TCRdb's work, not the paper's. The sample table lists some 690,000 distinct CDR3 sequences, just under 30% of them with a count of one. The leading ten clones occupy roughly 0.53% of the sample.

This clonotype has more than one count but fewer than ten. Its target antigen remains unknown. No base quality information exists; no much larger clone differs at one position. Study-wide findings and limitations: Patients showed significantly higher frequencies than controls for roughly 5 TRBV segments, among them TRBV5-6, TRBV5-1 and TRBV20-1. When samples were clustered directly using the F measure, samples prepared in the same batch co-clustered strongly, which prompted a batch-effect correction. The control group was slightly older than the multiple sclerosis patient group. Normalized Chao1 diversity was significantly lower in multiple sclerosis patients than controls, suggesting substantial peripheral T-cell clonal expansion.

V is shortened by 3 bases, J by 9 bases, and the region joining them spans 15 bases. The CDR3 starts with the cysteine, ends with the phenylalanine, and has 14 residues. The read is trimmed to its CDR3 DNA, 42 bases read in frame from base 1. The germline V gene sets CDR1 to LGHNA and CDR2 to YSLEER. To demonstrate the VDJtools post-analysis software, TCR beta repertoires were profiled from the peripheral blood of 10 to 15 young patients with multiple sclerosis. The multiple sclerosis patients were children and adolescents between roughly 6 and 16 years of age. Source material: blood. In this chain, TRBV4-3 is recombined with TRBJ2-1; no D segment can be confidently identified. The sequence was obtained from a girl aged 10-17 years with multiple sclerosis. Read as DNA, the sequence is TGCGCCAGCAGCCAGGCCGTCGGCCTGGGTGAGCAGTTCTTC. This translates into CASSQAVGLGEQFF.